Below are 3 T cell receptor beta chains sequenced from a single sample in a study of blood T cell repertoires in COVID-19. Clones were read by immunoSEQ multiplex PCR, and TCRdb kept only the in-frame ones, dropping some. This table holds roughly 240,000 clones, around 86% found once. The sequenced material came from PBMCs or T cells enriched from blood (not recorded which). Receptor source: a woman aged 45 to 65 who had recovered from COVID-19.

The chain combines TRBV5-5 with TRBJ2-1; 9 bases are shared with TRBD1. The CDR3 is made up of 15 amino acids. V dropped 2 bases and J dropped 9; count of bases not matched to a gene: 9. Germline loops: CDR1 SGHKS, CDR2 YYEKEE (reference sequence). In nucleotides, the CDR3 is TGTGCCAGCAGCTTCGAGGGGACAGGGCTTAGTGAGCAGTTCTTC. Translation: CASSFEGTGLSEQFF.

J is TRBJ1-2 and V is TRBV7-9, with D possibly matching TRBD1 (6 bases). In germline, CDR1 is SEHNR, CDR2 FQNEAQ (reference sequence). Trimming took off 4 bases at V and 0 bases at J, with 12 bases between the two ends. The CDR3 spans 15 residues. The CDR3 sequence is CASSSAGAANYGYTF. The DNA of the CDR3 is TGTGCCAGCAGCTCGGCGGGGGCGGCTAACTATGGCTACACCTTC.

The chain is built from TRBV7-3 and TRBJ1-6; no clear D gene. Germline V gene sequence: CDR1 SGHTA, CDR2 FQGTGA. The V end lost 2 bases, the J end lost 7 bases, and 6 bases lay between the germline ends. The CDR3 consists of 13 residues. The CDR3 bases are TGTGCCAGCAGCTTATTCCAGAATTCACCCCTCCACTTT. Translating it yields CASSLFQNSPLHF.